A selection of T cell receptor beta chains follows, all from one sample in a study of blood T cell repertoires in COVID-19. Only in-frame clones appear in the TCRdb table, and some are missing; sequencing was by immunoSEQ multiplex PCR. This table holds about 94,000 clones, 80% to 85% found once. The sample was peripheral blood. The source of these receptors is a man between 60 and 75 years old with acute or convalescent COVID-19. Both conserved end residues are part of each CDR3. D genes are given only for firm matches. Clone size is stated in some rows and not others, as once, few, many or a class when expanded.

j_call: TRBJ2-5; clone_size: NA; v_call: TRBV18; d_call: TRBD1; cdr3_aa: CASSPPRDRETQYF; cdr3_nt: TGTGCCAGCTCACCACCGCGGGACAGGGAGACCCAGTACTTC
j_call: TRBJ2-3; clone_size: NA; v_call: TRBV7-2; d_call: NA; cdr3_aa: CASSTLGLGNTDTQYF; cdr3_nt: TGTGCCAGCAGTACCCTTGGACTGGGTAACACAGATACGCAGTATTTT
j_call: TRBJ1-6; clone_size: NA; v_call: TRBV27; d_call: NA; cdr3_aa: CASSLSPGDRIPLHF; cdr3_nt: TGTGCCAGCAGTTTATCGCCAGGGGATCGTATACCCCTCCACTTT
j_call: TRBJ2-7; clone_size: NA; v_call: TRBV18; d_call: NA; cdr3_aa: CASSPTFSYEQYF; cdr3_nt: TGTGCCAGCTCACCAACATTTTCCTACGAGCAGTACTTC
j_call: TRBJ1-1; clone_size: NA; v_call: TRBV5-4; d_call: NA; cdr3_aa: CASSLRGSTEAFF; cdr3_nt: TGTGCCAGCAGCTTACGGGGGAGCACTGAAGCTTTCTTT
j_call: TRBJ2-1; clone_size: NA; v_call: TRBV10-1; d_call: TRBD1; cdr3_aa: CAAQGADEQFF; cdr3_nt: TGCGCCGCCCAGGGGGCCGATGAGCAGTTCTTC
j_call: TRBJ2-7; clone_size: NA; v_call: TRBV28; d_call: TRBD1; cdr3_aa: CASSLTGQGDEQYF; cdr3_nt: TGTGCCAGCAGTTTGACGGGACAGGGGGACGAGCAGTACTTC
j_call: TRBJ2-7; clone_size: NA; v_call: TRBV18; d_call: NA; cdr3_aa: CASSPGAERYEQYF; cdr3_nt: TGTGCCAGCTCACCGGGGGCGGAGAGGTACGAGCAGTACTTC
j_call: TRBJ2-6; clone_size: once; v_call: TRBV6-1; d_call: NA; cdr3_aa: CASSASGVSGANVLTF; cdr3_nt: TGTGCCAGCAGTGCCTCAGGGGTCTCTGGGGCCAACGTCCTGACTTTC
j_call: TRBJ1-1; clone_size: once; v_call: TRBV7-9; d_call: NA; cdr3_aa: CASSYPQGTEAFF; cdr3_nt: TGTGCCAGCAGCTACCCACAGGGCACTGAAGCTTTCTTT
j_call: TRBJ1-3; clone_size: NA; v_call: TRBV5-6; d_call: TRBD1; cdr3_aa: CASSLGQGRDTIYF; cdr3_nt: TGTGCCAGCAGCTTGGGACAGGGACGGGACACCATATATTTT
j_call: TRBJ2-3; clone_size: NA; v_call: TRBV10-3; d_call: NA; cdr3_aa: CAISESTRSIDTQYF; cdr3_nt: TGTGCCATCAGTGAGTCGACGAGGAGCATCGATACGCAGTATTTT
j_call: TRBJ1-6; clone_size: NA; v_call: TRBV7-2; d_call: NA; cdr3_aa: CASSLGQGNNSPLHF; cdr3_nt: TGTGCCAGCAGCTTAGGCCAGGGAAACAATTCACCCCTCCACTTT
j_call: TRBJ2-5; clone_size: NA; v_call: TRBV2; d_call: NA; cdr3_aa: CASSVRVVETQYF; cdr3_nt: TGTGCCAGCAGTGTACGGGTTGTGGAGACCCAGTACTTC
j_call: TRBJ2-1; clone_size: few; v_call: TRBV7-2; d_call: NA; cdr3_aa: CASSPQGGPYNEQFF; cdr3_nt: TGTGCCAGCAGCCCACAGGGGGGGCCTTACAATGAGCAGTTCTTC
j_call: TRBJ1-1; clone_size: NA; v_call: TRBV7-8; d_call: NA; cdr3_aa: CASSTRGGTEAFF; cdr3_nt: TGTGCCAGCAGCACCAGGGGTGGGACTGAAGCTTTCTTT
j_call: TRBJ2-5; clone_size: NA; v_call: TRBV25-1; d_call: NA; cdr3_aa: CASSGEGGETQYF; cdr3_nt: TGTGCCAGCAGTGGTGAGGGTGGAGAGACCCAGTACTTC
j_call: TRBJ2-1; clone_size: NA; v_call: TRBV3-1/TRBV3-2; d_call: TRBD1; cdr3_aa: CASSQFQGVNEQFF; cdr3_nt: TGTGCCAGCAGCCAATTCCAGGGGGTGAATGAGCAGTTCTTC
j_call: TRBJ1-1; clone_size: NA; v_call: TRBV5-1; d_call: NA; cdr3_aa: CASSSEGQLNTEAFF; cdr3_nt: TGCGCCAGCAGCTCGGAGGGGCAGTTGAACACTGAAGCTTTCTTT
j_call: TRBJ2-3; clone_size: NA; v_call: TRBV5-1; d_call: NA; cdr3_aa: CASSQGDTQYF; cdr3_nt: TGCGCCAGCAGCCAGGGAGATACGCAGTATTTT
j_call: TRBJ1-5; clone_size: NA; v_call: TRBV7-2; d_call: TRBD1; cdr3_aa: CASSSGQRNQPQHF; cdr3_nt: TGTGCCAGCAGCTCGGGACAGAGGAATCAGCCCCAGCATTTT